These 6 T cell receptor beta chains originate from one sample sequenced in a study of pediatric ulcerative colitis (dated by TCRdb to the late 2010s). During colonoscopy, one to two pinch biopsies were obtained from the rectum for research purposes. Libraries were built with the immunoSEQ multiplex PCR assay. As stored in TCRdb, this immuneACCESS dataset retains in-frame rearrangements with V and J assigned. A fraction of the clones does not appear; measured against another copy, unresolved V genes explain less than half of the discrepancy, and the remainder lacks a known reason. Here the sample has tens of thousands of clones; 81% occur a single time. The ten most abundant clones make up 0.8% to 1.1% of the sample. Sample: gut tissue. These receptors were collected from a boy between 10 and 17 years old with mild ulcerative colitis.

This clone was observed a few times. V is TRBV5-4 and J is TRBJ1-2, with D possibly TRBD1 on 6 matching bases. From germline, CDR1 is SGHNT and CDR2 YYREEE (reference sequence). The CDR3 covers 17 residues. V lost 4 bases, J lost 1 base, and 20 bases lay in between. CDR3 amino acids: CASSNRAAGGLNYGYTF. CDR3 DNA: TGTGCCAGCAGCAACAGGGCCGCTGGGGGACTTAACTATGGCTACACCTTC.

The chain is built from TRBV5-6 and TRBJ1-2; D is uncertain. V dropped 1 base and J dropped 0 bases, with 4 bases sitting between them. The CDR3 consists of 13 residues. Germline V lookup: CDR1 SGHDT, CDR2 YYEEEE. The CDR3 spells CASSLRPNYGYTF. The CDR3 nucleotides are TGTGCCAGCAGCTTGCGGCCTAACTATGGCTACACCTTC.

Worth noting for this clone: This CDR3 is also generated by other DNA sequences in the sample. The CDR3 DNA is TGCGCCAGCAGCTTGGGGGGGTTGTACAATGAGCAGTTCTTC. Protein product: CASSLGGLYNEQFF. The V call is TRBV5-1, the J call TRBJ2-1, with D possibly being TRBD1 or TRBD2 (5 bases each). Germline V lookup: CDR1 SGHRS, CDR2 YFSETQ. The germline V and J ends were trimmed by 0 bases and 4 bases, with 8 bases remaining between them. The CDR3 is 14 residues long.

The chain employs TRBV10-1 and TRBJ2-3; D could derive from TRBD1 or TRBD2 (6 bases each). Germline V gives CDR1 WNHNN, CDR2 SYGVQD (reference sequence). Trimming stripped 5 bases from V and 5 bases from J, with 23 bases between. This CDR3 has 17 amino acids. CDR3 in DNA: TGCGCCAGCAGTCTGACTAGGACAGCTCCAGGACGAGATACGCAGTATTTT. This translates into CASSLTRTAPGRDTQYF.

This rearrangement joins TRBV7-9 to TRBJ2-3, with D possibly called TRBD1 or TRBD2 (5 bases each). The CDR3 is 14 amino acids. Looked up from germline, CDR1 is SEHNR and CDR2 is FQNEAQ (reference sequence). V lost 0 bases, J lost 5 bases, and 9 bases lay in between. The CDR3 nucleotides read TGTGCCAGCAGCTTAGCAGGGGCGGGAGATACGCAGTATTTT. Protein sequence: CASSLAGAGDTQYF.

The chain recombines TRBV5-1 with TRBJ2-5; 7 bases align to TRBD2. The V segment lost 0 bases and the J segment 1 base; nucleotides outside the gene matches: 9. Germline loops: CDR1 SGHRS, CDR2 YFSETQ. The CDR3 covers 17 residues. DNA of the CDR3: TGCGCCAGCAGCTTGGGCTTTGGTGCTAGCGGCCAAGAGACCCAGTACTTC. Its protein is CASSLGFGASGQETQYF.